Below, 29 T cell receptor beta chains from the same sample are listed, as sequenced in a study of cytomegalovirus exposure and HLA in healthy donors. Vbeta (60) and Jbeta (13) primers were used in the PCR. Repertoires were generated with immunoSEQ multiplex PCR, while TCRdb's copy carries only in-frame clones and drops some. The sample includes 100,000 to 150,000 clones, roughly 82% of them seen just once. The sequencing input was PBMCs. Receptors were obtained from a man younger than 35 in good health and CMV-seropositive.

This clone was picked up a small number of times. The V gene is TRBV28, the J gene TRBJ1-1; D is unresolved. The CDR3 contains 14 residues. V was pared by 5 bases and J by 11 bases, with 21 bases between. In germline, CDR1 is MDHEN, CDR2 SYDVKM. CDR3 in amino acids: CASSPRAQYKAAFF. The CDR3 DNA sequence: TGTGCCAGCAGTCCGCGGGCCCAATACAAAGCGGCTTTCTTT.

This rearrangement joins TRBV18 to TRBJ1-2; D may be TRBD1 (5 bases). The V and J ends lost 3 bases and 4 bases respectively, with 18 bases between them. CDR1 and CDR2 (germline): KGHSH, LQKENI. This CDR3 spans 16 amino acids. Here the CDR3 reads CASSPIAGQRVYGYTF. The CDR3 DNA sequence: TGTGCCAGCTCACCTATCGCAGGGCAAAGGGTCTATGGCTACACCTTC.

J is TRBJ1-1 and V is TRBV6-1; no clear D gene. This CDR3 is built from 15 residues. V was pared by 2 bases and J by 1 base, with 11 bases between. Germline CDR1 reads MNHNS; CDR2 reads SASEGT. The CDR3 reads CASSERIGWNTEAFF. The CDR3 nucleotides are TGTGCCAGCAGTGAAAGAATCGGTTGGAACACTGAAGCTTTCTTT.

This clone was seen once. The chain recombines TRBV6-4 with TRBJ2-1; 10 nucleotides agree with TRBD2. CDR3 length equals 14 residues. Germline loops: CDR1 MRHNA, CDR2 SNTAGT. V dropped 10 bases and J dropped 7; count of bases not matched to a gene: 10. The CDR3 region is CATSLAGVQNEQFF. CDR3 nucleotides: TGTGCCACTTCGCTAGCGGGAGTGCAGAATGAGCAGTTCTTC.

CDR3 region: CASRLQGSGANVLTF. The CDR3, as DNA: TGTGCCAGCAGGCTACAGGGTTCTGGGGCCAACGTCCTGACTTTC. The chain uses TRBV6-1 and TRBJ2-6, with D maybe TRBD1 (6 bases). Trimming cost V 6 bases and J 1 base, with 10 bases left between them. Germline CDR1 is MNHNS and CDR2 is SASEGT. The CDR3 runs 15 residues.

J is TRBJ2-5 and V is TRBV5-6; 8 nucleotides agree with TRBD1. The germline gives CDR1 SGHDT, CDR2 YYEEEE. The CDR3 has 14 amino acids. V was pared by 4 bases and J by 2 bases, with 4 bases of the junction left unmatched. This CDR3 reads CASSPDREQETQYF. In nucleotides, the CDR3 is TGTGCCAGCAGCCCGGACAGGGAGCAAGAGACCCAGTACTTC.

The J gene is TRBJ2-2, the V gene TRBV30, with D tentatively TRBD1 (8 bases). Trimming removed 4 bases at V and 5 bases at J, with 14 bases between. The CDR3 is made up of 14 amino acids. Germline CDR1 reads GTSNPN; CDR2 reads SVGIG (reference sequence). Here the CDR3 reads CAWNHRGGTGELFF. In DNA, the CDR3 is TGTGCCTGGAACCACAGGGGGGGGACCGGGGAGCTGTTTTTT.

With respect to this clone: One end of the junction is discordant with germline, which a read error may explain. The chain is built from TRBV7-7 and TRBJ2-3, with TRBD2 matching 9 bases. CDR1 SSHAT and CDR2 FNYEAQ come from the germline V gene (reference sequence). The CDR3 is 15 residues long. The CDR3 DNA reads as TGTGCTAGCAGCTCTAGCGGGGCTGAGACAGATACGCAGTATTTT. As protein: CASSSSGAETDTQYF.

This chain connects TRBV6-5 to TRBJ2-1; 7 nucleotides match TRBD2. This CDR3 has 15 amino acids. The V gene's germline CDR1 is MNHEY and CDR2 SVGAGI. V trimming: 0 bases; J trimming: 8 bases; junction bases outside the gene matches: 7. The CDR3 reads CASSYSAAGTDEQFF. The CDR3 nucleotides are TGTGCCAGCAGTTACTCTGCAGCGGGAACGGATGAGCAGTTCTTC.

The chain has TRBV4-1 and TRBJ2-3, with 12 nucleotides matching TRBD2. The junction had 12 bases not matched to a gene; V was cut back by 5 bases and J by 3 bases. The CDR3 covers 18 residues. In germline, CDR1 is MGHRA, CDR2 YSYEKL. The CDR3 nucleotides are TGCGCCAGCAGCTCTCGACTAGCGGGAGAGTTTGGGACAGATACGCAGTATTTT. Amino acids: CASSSRLAGEFGTDTQYF.

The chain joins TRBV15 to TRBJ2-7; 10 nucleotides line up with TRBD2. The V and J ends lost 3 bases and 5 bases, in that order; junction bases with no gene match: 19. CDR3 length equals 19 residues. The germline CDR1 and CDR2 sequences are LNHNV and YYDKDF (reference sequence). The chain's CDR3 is CATSSYGLAETGSTNEQYF. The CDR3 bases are TGTGCCACCAGCAGCTACGGACTAGCGGAGACGGGGTCGACTAACGAGCAGTACTTC.

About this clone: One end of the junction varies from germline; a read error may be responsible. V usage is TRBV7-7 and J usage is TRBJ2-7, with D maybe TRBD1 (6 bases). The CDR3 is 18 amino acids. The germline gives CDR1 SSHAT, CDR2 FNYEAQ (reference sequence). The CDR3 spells CASSQSPPTGPGSYEQYF. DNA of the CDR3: TGTGCTAGCAGCCAAAGCCCCCCAACAGGGCCGGGGTCCTACGAGCAGTACTTC.

DNA for the CDR3: TGTGCCAGCAGTTTACAGAGATCAGGGGCCACTGAAGCTTTCTTT. Translating it yields CASSLQRSGATEAFF. This chain connects TRBV28 to TRBJ1-1; D possibly corresponds to TRBD1 (6 bases). Germline V CDR1 and CDR2: MDHEN, SYDVKM. Trimming took 2 bases from V and 4 from J, leaving 14 bases between them. The CDR3 totals 15 residues.

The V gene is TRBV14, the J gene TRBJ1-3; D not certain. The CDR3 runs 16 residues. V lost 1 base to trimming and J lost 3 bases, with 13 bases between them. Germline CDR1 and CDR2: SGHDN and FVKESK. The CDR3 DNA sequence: TGTGCCAGCAGCCAAGTATTGGGCTCGGATGGAAACACCATATATTTT. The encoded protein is CASSQVLGSDGNTIYF.

The CDR3 DNA reads TGTGCCAGCAGCGTAGCGAACACTGAAGCTTTCTTT. It yields the protein CASSVANTEAFF. J is TRBJ1-1 and V is TRBV5-5, with unresolved D. The CDR3 spans 12 residues. Trimming took off 4 bases at V and 1 base at J, with 5 bases between the two ends. Looked up from germline, CDR1 is SGHKS and CDR2 is YYEKEE (reference sequence).

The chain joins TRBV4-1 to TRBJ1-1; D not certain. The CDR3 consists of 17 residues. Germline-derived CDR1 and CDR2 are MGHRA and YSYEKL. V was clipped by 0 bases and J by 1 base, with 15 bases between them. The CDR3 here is CASSQELKAGGNTEAFF. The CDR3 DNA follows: TGCGCCAGCAGCCAAGAATTGAAGGCCGGCGGGAACACTGAAGCTTTCTTT.

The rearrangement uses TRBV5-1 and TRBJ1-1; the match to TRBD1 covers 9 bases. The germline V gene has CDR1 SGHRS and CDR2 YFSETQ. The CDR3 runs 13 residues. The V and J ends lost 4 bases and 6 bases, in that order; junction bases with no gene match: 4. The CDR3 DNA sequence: TGCGCCAGCAGCAGGACAGGGGACGCTGAAGCTTTCTTT. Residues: CASSRTGDAEAFF.

The CDR3 DNA is TGTGCCAGCAGCTTACTCCTGCAGGGCTACGAGCAGTACTTC. Its protein product is CASSLLLQGYEQYF. V is TRBV13 and J is TRBJ2-5, with a possible D match to TRBD1 (5 bases). The DNA end lines up better with TRBJ2-7; the J call may be wrong. CDR1 is PRHDT and CDR2 is FYEKMQ in the germline V gene (reference sequence). The length of the CDR3 is 14 residues.

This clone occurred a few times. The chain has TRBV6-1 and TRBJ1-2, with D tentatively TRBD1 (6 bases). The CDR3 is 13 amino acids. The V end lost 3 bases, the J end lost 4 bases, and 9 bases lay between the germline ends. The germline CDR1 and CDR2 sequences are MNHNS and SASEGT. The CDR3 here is CASSDQGSYGYTF. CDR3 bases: TGTGCCAGCAGTGATCAGGGGAGCTATGGCTACACCTTC.

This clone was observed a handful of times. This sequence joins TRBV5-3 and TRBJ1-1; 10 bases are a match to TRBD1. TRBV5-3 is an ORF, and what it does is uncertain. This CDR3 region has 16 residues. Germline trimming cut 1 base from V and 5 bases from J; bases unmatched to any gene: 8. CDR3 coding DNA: TGTGCCAGAAGCTTGTTGACCCGGACAGGGGGGACTGAAGCTTTCTTT. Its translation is CARSLLTRTGGTEAFF.

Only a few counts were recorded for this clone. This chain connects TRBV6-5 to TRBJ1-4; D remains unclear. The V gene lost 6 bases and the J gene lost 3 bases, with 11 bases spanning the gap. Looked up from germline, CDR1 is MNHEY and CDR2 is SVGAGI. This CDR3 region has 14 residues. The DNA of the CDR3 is TGTGCCAGCAGGCCGTACTCGGCTAATGAAAAACTGTTTTTT. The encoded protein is CASRPYSANEKLFF.

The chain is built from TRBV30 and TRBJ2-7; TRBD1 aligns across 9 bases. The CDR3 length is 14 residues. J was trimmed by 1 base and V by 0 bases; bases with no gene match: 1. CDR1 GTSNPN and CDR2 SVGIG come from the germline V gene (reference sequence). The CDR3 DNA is TGTGCCTGGAGTGTTGGGACAGGGTCCTACGAGCAGTACTTC. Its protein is CAWSVGTGSYEQYF.

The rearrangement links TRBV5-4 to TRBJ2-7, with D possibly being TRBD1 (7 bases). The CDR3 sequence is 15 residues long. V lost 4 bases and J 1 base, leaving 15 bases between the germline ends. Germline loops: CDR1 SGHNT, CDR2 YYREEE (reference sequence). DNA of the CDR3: TGTGCCAGCAGCGTCAGGGGGACTCTTTCCTACGAGCAGTACTTC. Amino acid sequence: CASSVRGTLSYEQYF. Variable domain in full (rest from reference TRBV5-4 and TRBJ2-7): ETGVTQSPTHLIKTRGQQVTLRCSSQSGHNTVSWYQQALGQGPQFIFQYYREEENGRGNFPPRFSGLQFPNYSSELNVNALELDDSALYLCASSVRGTLSYEQYFGPGTRLTVT.

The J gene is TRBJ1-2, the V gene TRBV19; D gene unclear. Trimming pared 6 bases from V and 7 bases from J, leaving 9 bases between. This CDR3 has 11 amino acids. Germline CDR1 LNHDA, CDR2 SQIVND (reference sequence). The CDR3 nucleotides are TGTGCCAGTAGGACTGGCGCTGGCTACACCTTC. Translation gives CASRTGAGYTF.

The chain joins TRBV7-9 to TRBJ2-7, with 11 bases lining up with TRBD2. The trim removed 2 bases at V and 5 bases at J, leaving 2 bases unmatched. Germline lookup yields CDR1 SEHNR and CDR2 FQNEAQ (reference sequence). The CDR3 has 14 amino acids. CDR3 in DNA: TGTGCCAGCAGCTTACAACTAGCGGGAGACGAGCAGTACTTC. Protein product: CASSLQLAGDEQYF.

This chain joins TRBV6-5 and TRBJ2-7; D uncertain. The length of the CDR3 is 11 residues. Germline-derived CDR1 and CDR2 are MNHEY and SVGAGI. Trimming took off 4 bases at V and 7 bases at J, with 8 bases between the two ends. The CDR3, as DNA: TGTGCCAGCAGTTCCCCCCGGGAGCAGTACTTC. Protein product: CASSSPREQYF.

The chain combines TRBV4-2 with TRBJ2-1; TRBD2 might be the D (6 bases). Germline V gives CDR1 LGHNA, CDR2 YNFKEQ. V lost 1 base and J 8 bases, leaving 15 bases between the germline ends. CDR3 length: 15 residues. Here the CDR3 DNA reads TGTGCCAGCAGCCAAGTGAACGGGAGAGTCGATGAGCAGTTCTTC. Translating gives CASSQVNGRVDEQFF.

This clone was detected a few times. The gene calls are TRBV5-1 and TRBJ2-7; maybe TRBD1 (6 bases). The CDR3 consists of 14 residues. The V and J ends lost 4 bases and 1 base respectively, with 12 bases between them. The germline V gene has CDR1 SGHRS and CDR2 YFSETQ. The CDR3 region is CASSDQDRSYEQYF. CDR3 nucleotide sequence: TGCGCCAGCAGCGACCAGGACAGATCCTACGAGCAGTACTTC.

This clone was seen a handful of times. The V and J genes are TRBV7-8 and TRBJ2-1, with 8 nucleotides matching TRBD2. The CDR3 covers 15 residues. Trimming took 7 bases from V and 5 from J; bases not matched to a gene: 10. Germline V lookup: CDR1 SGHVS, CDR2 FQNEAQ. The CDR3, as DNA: TGTGCCAGCACCCAATCCGGGACTAGGAACAATGAGCAGTTCTTC. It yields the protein CASTQSGTRNNEQFF.